Described below is a single T cell receptor beta chain sequence and its context. Its antigen is still unknown. Profiled with immunoSEQ multiplex PCR; TCRdb holds only in-frame clones, not every one. The repertoire includes over a million clones, approximately 96% of them detected once, and roughly 1.2% sits in the top ten. This entry belongs to a study of shared clonotypes between healthy human individuals. Germline V gene data show CDR1 as SNHLY and CDR2 as FYNNEI. The CDR3 is made up of 13 amino acids. V shed 10 bases and J 4 bases; nucleotides not matched to a gene: 8. Study-wide points: Relative to memory subsets, naive subsets generally showed larger estimated richness. Clonotypes that were shared across a handful of donors made up roughly 5% of naive CD4 clonotypes.

V usage is TRBV2 and J usage is TRBJ2-7; 9 bases align to TRBD1. The specimen sequenced was naive CD4+ T cells sorted from blood. The subset was: CD45RA+ positively selected. The source is a man aged 30 to 39 in good health. The CDR3 loop is CAIGQGSTYEQYF. Here the CDR3 DNA reads TGTGCCATCGGACAGGGGTCGACTTACGAGCAGTACTTC.